The next 17 T cell receptor beta chains were all read from a single sample in a study of T cell repertoires in cytomegalovirus infection. TCRdb re-called the reads through MiXCR, storing one row per CDR3 protein. The table includes about 130,000 distinct CDR3 sequences, approximately 9.2% detected once. The sequencing input was PBMCs. The source is a human donor in good health (CMV status not recorded). Some clones in this sample may be carry-over from other donors' samples.

In its sample, this clonotype was seen many times. The gene calls are TRBV10-3 and TRBJ2-5, with 9 nucleotides matching TRBD1. Germline V CDR1 and CDR2: ENHRY, SYGVKD. V gave up 4 bases and J gave up 5 bases; unmatched junction bases: 17. This CDR3 spans 18 amino acids. The DNA of the CDR3 is TGTGCCATCAGTGTGGTCCCCATCGGACAGGGGATTGGCGAGACCCAGTACTTC. As protein: CAISVVPIGQGIGETQYF.

In its sample, this clonotype was seen many times. The V and J genes are TRBV5-4 and TRBJ2-6; D perhaps matches TRBD1 (6 bases). V lost 4 bases and J lost 4, with 12 bases in between. Germline values: CDR1 SGHNT, CDR2 YYREEE (reference sequence). The CDR3 covers 15 residues. Here the CDR3 reads CASSSQGSGANVLTF. The DNA for the CDR3 is TGTGCCAGCAGCAGCCAGGGGTCGGGGGCCAACGTCCTGACTTTC. The full variable domain, rest sourced from reference TRBV5-4 and TRBJ2-6, is ETGVTQSPTHLIKTRGQQVTLRCSSQSGHNTVSWYQQALGQGPQFIFQYYREEENGRGNFPPRFSGLQFPNYSSELNVNALELDDSALYLCASSSQGSGANVLTFGAGSRLTVL.

This chain connects TRBV4-1 to TRBJ2-1, with TRBD1 matching over 9 bases. Germline CDR1 MGHRA, CDR2 YSYEKL. Unmatched junction bases numbered 1, after V lost 1 base and J lost 6 bases. This CDR3 comprises 14 residues. The CDR3 here is CASSQVTGGNEQFF. The CDR3 coding sequence is TGCGCCAGCAGCCAAGTGACAGGGGGCAATGAGCAGTTCTTC.

This clonotype was recorded at least ten times. J is TRBJ2-5 and V is TRBV19; 8 bases fit TRBD2. Germline CDR1 and CDR2: LNHDA and SQIVND (reference sequence). Trimming at V came to 6 bases and at J to 3 bases, leaving 12 bases not matched to a gene. The CDR3 is made up of 16 amino acids. CDR3 nucleotides: TGTGCCAGTAGGTCCCTAGCGGGCTTGCAGAAAGAGACCCAGTACTTC. This sequence encodes CASRSLAGLQKETQYF.

Only a few counts were recorded for this clonotype. The chain carries TRBV29-1 and TRBJ2-3; D gene ambiguous. CDR3 length: 11 amino acids. Trimming removed 4 bases at V and 6 bases at J, with 8 bases between. CDR1 and CDR2 from the germline V gene are SQVTM and ANQGSEA. This chain's CDR3 is CSVVRGDTQYF. The CDR3 bases are TGCAGCGTTGTCCGTGGTGATACGCAGTATTTT.

In this sample, this clonotype turned up a few times. This rearrangement joins TRBV28 to TRBJ1-3; the match to TRBD1 covers 8 bases. Germline V gene lookup returns CDR1 MDHEN and CDR2 SYDVKM. The CDR3 consists of 14 residues. Unmatched junction bases numbered 4, after V lost 5 bases and J lost 4 bases. The CDR3 spells CASSGTGPGNTIYF. Written as DNA, the CDR3 is TGTGCCAGCAGTGGGACAGGCCCAGGAAACACCATATATTTT.

The J gene is TRBJ2-3, the V gene TRBV11-3, with 8 positions matching TRBD1. The J segment lost 4 bases and the V segment lost 5 bases, leaving 5 bases of the junction unmatched. Germline V CDR1 and CDR2: SGHNT, YENEEA. The CDR3 runs to 14 residues. The CDR3 sequence is CASSPGQGADTQYF. CDR3 nucleotide sequence: TGTGCCAGCAGCCCAGGACAGGGCGCAGATACGCAGTATTTT.

This clonotype was seen repeatedly, ten times or more. This sequence joins TRBV5-4 and TRBJ2-1; D may be TRBD2 (5 bases). This CDR3 spans 15 amino acids. CDR1 is SGHNT, CDR2 YYREEE, per germline (reference sequence). V dropped 4 bases and J dropped 0 bases, with 11 bases sitting between them. For the CDR3, the DNA is TGTGCCAGCAGCAGCGGAGCCCCCTCCTACAATGAGCAGTTCTTC. Protein sequence: CASSSGAPSYNEQFF.

This clonotype was recorded many times. The chain joins TRBV12-3 or TRBV12-4 to TRBJ1-4; tentative D call: TRBD1 (6 bases). V was pared by 2 bases and J by 5 bases, with 12 bases between. This CDR3 is built from 15 residues. The CDR3 here is CASSLMGATNEKLFF. The DNA of the CDR3 is TGTGCCAGCAGTTTAATGGGGGCTACCAATGAAAAACTGTTTTTT.

Many counts were recorded for this clonotype. The V and J genes are TRBV20-1 and TRBJ2-3; TRBD2 aligns across 15 bases. V was pared by 6 bases and J by 0 bases, with 7 bases of the junction left unmatched. CDR3 length: 17 amino acids. The germline V gene encodes CDR1 DFQATT and CDR2 SNEGSKA (reference sequence). DNA of the CDR3: TGCAGTGCGTGGACTAGCGGGGGGGACTCTAGCACAGATACGCAGTATTTT. Residues: CSAWTSGGDSSTDTQYF.

This clonotype was detected a few times. The chain links TRBV4-1 to TRBJ2-7; no clear D gene. Per the germline V gene, CDR1 is MGHRA and CDR2 is YSYEKL. V lost 2 bases and J 1 base, leaving 12 bases between the germline ends. This CDR3 has 15 residues. The CDR3 DNA is TGCGCCAGCAGCCAATGGTATCCCGGATCCTACGAGCAGTACTTC. Translated, it gives CASSQWYPGSYEQYF.

This clonotype was found a few times. The V and J genes are TRBV5-1 and TRBJ2-7; 8 positions match TRBD2. This CDR3 spans 14 amino acids. The germline V gene encodes CDR1 SGHRS and CDR2 YFSETQ. J lost 1 base, V lost 4 bases, and 4 bases had no gene match. The CDR3 nucleotides are TGCGCCAGCAGCCCGGGACTAGTATCCTACGAGCAGTACTTC. It is translated as CASSPGLVSYEQYF. Supplemented by reference TRBV5-1 and TRBJ2-7, the full variable domain reads KAGVTQTPRYLIKTRGQQVTLSCSPISGHRSVSWYQQTPGQGLQFLFEYFSETQRNKGNFPGRFSGRQFSNSRSEMNVSTLELGDSALYLCASSPGLVSYEQYFGPGTRLTVT.

This clonotype appeared many times. This rearrangement joins TRBV12-3 or TRBV12-4 to TRBJ1-5; D unresolved. The CDR3 is 17 amino acids. Trimming took 3 bases from V and 7 from J, leaving 22 bases between them. The CDR3 spells CASSFSLSSLQGQPQHF. CDR3 bases: TGTGCCAGCAGTTTTTCACTGAGTAGTCTACAAGGGCAGCCCCAGCATTTT.

In this sample, this clonotype turned up many times. The chain has TRBV5-6 and TRBJ1-4; D is undetermined. The CDR3 runs to 15 residues. Germline values: CDR1 SGHDT, CDR2 YYEEEE. V lost 4 bases and J lost 4, with 14 bases in between. The CDR3 loop is CASSPRSFSNEKLFF. The CDR3 nucleotides are TGTGCCAGCAGCCCCCGGTCCTTTAGTAATGAAAAACTGTTTTTT.

This clonotype was counted ten times or more. The V call is TRBV28, the J call TRBJ2-7, with D perhaps matching TRBD1 or TRBD2 (6 bases each). Trimming removed 6 bases at V and 3 bases at J, with 18 bases between. The CDR3 has 15 residues. Germline V CDR1 and CDR2: MDHEN, SYDVKM. The CDR3 protein is CASSPGGRGGYEQYF. The CDR3 DNA reads as TGTGCCAGCAGCCCTGGGGGCAGGGGAGGCTACGAGCAGTACTTC. Looking up the rest from reference TRBV28 and TRBJ2-7 gives the full variable domain: DVKVTQSSRYLVKRTGEKVFLECVQDMDHENMFWYRQDPGLGLRLIYFSYDVKMKEKGDIPEGYSVSREKKERFSLILESASTNQTSMYLCASSPGGRGGYEQYFGPGTRLTVT.

This clonotype has more than one count but fewer than ten. V gene TRBV6-2 or TRBV6-3 combines with J gene TRBJ2-7; no clear D gene. The CDR3 loop spans 14 amino acids. Trimming left V 0 bases short and J 5 bases short, with 11 bases between. Germline values: CDR1 MNHEY, CDR2 SVGEGT. The CDR3 DNA is TGTGCCAGCAGTTACTCCTCGGCTAGGGACGAGCAGTACTTC. This sequence encodes CASSYSSARDEQYF.

The sample holds many counts of this clonotype. The chain carries TRBV12-3 or TRBV12-4 and TRBJ1-2; D unclear. Trimming stripped 6 bases from V and 8 bases from J, with 16 bases between. This CDR3 contains 13 residues. In DNA form, the CDR3 reads TGTGCCAGCAGGGCAGAACTGCTATACGGCTACACCTTC. Its translation is CASRAELLYGYTF.